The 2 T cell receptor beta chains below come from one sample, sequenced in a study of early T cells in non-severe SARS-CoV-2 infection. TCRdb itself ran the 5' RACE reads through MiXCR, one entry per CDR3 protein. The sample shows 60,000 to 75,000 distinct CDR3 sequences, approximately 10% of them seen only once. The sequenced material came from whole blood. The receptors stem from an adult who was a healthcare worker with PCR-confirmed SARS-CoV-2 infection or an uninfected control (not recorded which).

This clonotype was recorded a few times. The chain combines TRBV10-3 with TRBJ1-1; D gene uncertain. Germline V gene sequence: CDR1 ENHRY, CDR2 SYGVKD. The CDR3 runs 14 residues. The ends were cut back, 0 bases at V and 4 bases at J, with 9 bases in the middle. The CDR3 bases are TGTGCCATCAGTGAGTCTGGCAGGACCACTGAAGCTTTCTTT. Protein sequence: CAISESGRTTEAFF.

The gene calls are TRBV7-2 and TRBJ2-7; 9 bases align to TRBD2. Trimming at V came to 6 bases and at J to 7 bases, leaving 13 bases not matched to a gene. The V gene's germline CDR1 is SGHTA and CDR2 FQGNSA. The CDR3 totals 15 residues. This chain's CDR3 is CASSPFSGSSGEQYF. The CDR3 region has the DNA TGTGCCAGCAGTCCCTTTAGCGGGAGCTCGGGGGAGCAGTACTTC.